This T cell receptor beta chain was found in a study of blood T cells in healthy people across ages (dated by TCRdb to between 2015 and 2016). Concerning the study at large: In model experiments, roughly one uniquely barcoded TCR beta cDNA molecule per two T cells was captured by template switching. The donors were split into four age groups: young (average about 16 years), middle-aged (roughly 39), aged (about 56) and long-lived (82). Donors of different ages were randomly distributed across sequencing lanes to avoid experimental bias. Using deep sequencing normalized with unique cDNA molecular identifiers, the study measured how TCR beta repertoire diversity changes with age. Using the same blood draw, the study looked at two additional independent replicas of 1 million unique cDNA reads for two donors, one aged 18 to 29 and the other aged 80 or older. Overall study results and their limits: Conclusive comparison of naive and antigen-experienced compartments was prevented by the profiling of bulk unsorted PBMCs. Compared with the aged group, more naive CD4+ T cells, fewer expanded clones and increased TCR diversity were shown by the long-lived group, suggesting age selection. Observed TCR beta diversity per million T cells fell roughly linearly with age, and a significant reduction was already apparent by age around 40. The CMV infection status of donors was not known, potentially confounding age-related changes in expanded clonotypes. Estimates of total diversity based on one million sequenced T cells were regarded as lower bounds and as underestimates. There was a strong correlation between observed TCR beta diversity and the percentage of naive T cells measured by flow cytometry.

The 35 to 40 donors, aged roughly 6 to 100 years, were systemically healthy Caucasian individuals from Russia. Each donor gave ten milliliters of peripheral blood, collected into EDTA-treated Vacutainer tubes. Ficoll-Paque density-gradient centrifugation was used to isolate PBMCs, with at least 6.5 million obtained per sample. Trizol reagent was used to extract total RNA from the PBMCs, yielding at least 6 micrograms per sample. Naive CD45RAhigh/CD27high T cell percentages were measured by flow cytometry on a PBMC aliquot from every donor. Receptor amplification or capture employed 5' RACE. Instrument on record: Illumina HiSeq 2500. A second roughly 6 to 12 cycle PCR used a sample-barcoded 5' primer and a J-beta primer mix. A template-switch 5' adaptor carrying 12 random nucleotides introduced a unique molecular identifier onto each TCR beta cDNA molecule. Each sample yielded at least 2.5 million CDR3-containing paired-end reads. The Mint cDNA synthesis kit, primed by a TRBC-specific oligonucleotide, was used to synthesize first-strand cDNA from all RNA. All cDNA was treated with uracil-DNA glycosylase and then went through a first 18-cycle PCR with the universal primers M1SS and BC2_uni_R. Under the source paper's analysis protocol: Each sample was normalized by randomly selecting 1 million high-quality reads, each carrying a distinct molecular identifier. Instead of being binned into consensus sequences, reads that shared molecular identifiers were thrown out. MiTCR, set to a Q25 quality threshold and the strictest error-elimination algorithm, was used for CDR3 identification, clonotype clustering and error correction. A nonparametric unseen species model using Euler transformation provided a lower-bound estimate of total TCR beta diversity. Using fastp trimming at Q25 and MiXCR clonotype assembly, TCRdb reanalyzed the public sequencing data and kept in-frame beta chains. All rows with the same CDR3 protein become a single entry with the most common DNA and genes. TCRdb, not the original authors, processed these V and J calls. A total of 730,000 or so distinct CDR3 sequences appear in this sample, less than 45% of them only once. In total, the top ten clones hold approximately 29% of the sample.

V lost 4 bases and J lost 4 bases; the stretch between them is 10 bases long. The germline V gene (reference sequence) supplies CDR1 MNHNY and CDR2 SVGAGI. Measured from the cysteine to the phenylalanine, the CDR3 is 13 residues long. Here the CDR3 DNA is all that survives: 39 bases in frame from base 1. This clonotype was picked up many times. It lacks a known antigen. There are no base qualities to consult, and no much larger clone falls within one base. This sequence uses TRBV6-6 and TRBJ2-5; a tentative D call is TRBD1 (5 bases match). Sequenced material: blood. This TCR was sampled from an elderly man in good health. The CDR3 loop reads CASSLSGRETQYF. The DNA sequence is as follows: TGTGCCAGCAGTTTGTCAGGGCGAGAGACCCAGTACTTC.